The T cell receptor beta chain described here comes from a study of memory CD8 T cells in hepatitis C reinfection. The overall study: A positive HCV RNA test after two negatives ≥60 days apart defined reinfection. Pre-reinfection sampling occurred 55 to 20 weeks ahead of detected reinfection.

The germline CDR1 and CDR2 sequences are PRHDT and FYEKMQ (reference sequence). The CDR3 length is 15 residues. Trimming stripped 7 bases from V and 1 base from J, with 14 bases between. Indicated time point: pre-reinfection, 55 to 20 weeks before reinfection detection. TCR sequencing was done directly ex vivo on sorted cells, without expansion in vitro. Two donors provided sorted CD3+ CD8+ CD45RO- naive CD8 T cells at all three reinfection time points. Sequencing was performed with immunoSEQ multiplex PCR; in TCRdb, only in-frame clones are kept and a portion is missing. There are approximately 50,000 clones in the sample; under 90% occur only once, and 0.9% to 1.1% lies in the top ten.

The chain combines TRBV13 with TRBJ2-1; D may be TRBD2 (6 bases). This clonotype originated in a man between 18 and 29 years old with hepatitis C virus infection. The material sequenced was naive CD8+ T cells sorted from blood. CDR3 coding DNA: TGTGCCAGCACCCCTAGGGGAGGTTCCTACAATGAGCAGTTCTTC. It codes for CASTPRGGSYNEQFF.